The T cell receptor beta chain under discussion was sequenced for a study of lymphopenia after photon versus proton radiotherapy. Study observations and caveats: Only patients who died were analyzed for survival; proton advantage is unproven. After lymphocyte nadir, photon-treated repertoires showed oligoclonal expansion, especially CD8+ Temra. Relative stability marked proton patients; photon patients lost diversity and naive cells. Post-nadir TCR diversity decline inversely tracked overall survival among those who died.

Looked up from germline, CDR1 is KGHSH and CDR2 is LQKENI. This CDR3 has 12 residues. Trimming shortened V by 0 bases and J by 3 bases, and 1 base separated the two germline ends. Sequencing used immunoSEQ multiplex PCR; TCRdb keeps in-frame clones, though not all of them. This sample carries some 38,000 clones, 92% of them seen once, and the ten largest clones take about 15%. Notes on this clone: Its antigen is unidentified.

The sequence came from a man aged 55 to 70 with cholangiocarcinoma. This chain uses TRBV18 with TRBJ2-3; D gene ambiguous. This specimen was peripheral blood, taken from a patient treated with photon-based radiotherapy. In DNA form, the CDR3 reads TGTGCCAGCTCACCACCGACAGATACGCAGTATTTT. Translating gives CASSPPTDTQYF.